A selection of T cell receptor beta chains follows, all from one sample in a study of cytomegalovirus exposure and HLA in healthy donors. Assay: immunoSEQ multiplex PCR; the TCRdb copy retains only in-frame clones and omits some. Counted here are some 140,000 clones, roughly 70% occurring once; the ten biggest clones make up about 3.1%. The sample taken for sequencing was PBMCs. The receptors here all came from a man aged 40-55 years in good health and CMV-seronegative. The CDR3 runs from the conserved cysteine through the conserved F or W. D genes are given only for firm matches. Size values are once, few and many counts, or a class for expanded clones, and some rows have none.

j_call cdr3_length d_call v_call clone_size cdr3_nt cdr3_aa
TRBJ2-1 15 . TRBV5-1 . TGCGCCAGCAAGGAGGACGGGAGCTCCTACAATGAGCAGTTCTTC CASKEDGSSYNEQFF
TRBJ2-7 18 TRBD2 TRBV28 . TGTGCCAGCAGTCCGGTGGGACTAGCGGGAGGGCGAGGCTACGAGCAGTACTTC CASSPVGLAGGRGYEQYF
TRBJ2-5 12 . TRBV7-9 . TGTGCCAGCAGTTCGGGCCAAGAGACCCAGTACTTC CASSSGQETQYF
TRBJ1-1 13 . TRBV19 few TGTGCCAGTAGTTCAGGGAAGAACACTGAAGCTTTCTTT CASSSGKNTEAFF
TRBJ2-2 16 TRBD2 TRBV6-6 . TGTGCCAGCAGTTATTCCGAGCGGGGAGGAGCCGGGGAGCTGTTTTTT CASSYSERGGAGELFF
TRBJ2-1 12 . TRBV6-6 . TGTGCCAGCCGGCAGGACTACAATGAGCAGTTCTTC CASRQDYNEQFF
TRBJ1-1 13 TRBD1 TRBV5-1 . TGCGCCAGCGGTAACAGGGGGAACACTGAAGCTTTCTTT CASGNRGNTEAFF
TRBJ2-7 12 . TRBV30 . TGTGCCTGGAGTGTAGCCGGTTACGAGCAGTACTTC CAWSVAGYEQYF
TRBJ2-5 17 TRBD2 TRBV11-2 . TGTGCCAGCAGCTTAGATCAATGGCGGGAGGGCCGAGAGACCCAGTACTTC CASSLDQWREGRETQYF
TRBJ1-1 14 . TRBV11-2 few TGTGCCAGCAGCTTAGGGCAGGGGAGAACTGAAGCTTTCTTT CASSLGQGRTEAFF
TRBJ2-6 15 . TRBV5-1 . TGCGCCAGCAGCTTCCTGACGGGGGGGGCCAACGTCCTGACTTTC CASSFLTGGANVLTF
TRBJ2-7 15 . TRBV10-3 . TGTGCCATCAGTGATATCCCAGCGACCCCTTACGAGCAGTACTTC CAISDIPATPYEQYF
TRBJ1-5 16 . TRBV10-3 . TGTGCCATCAGTGGCGGGGCAGGGTCGAGCAATCAGCCCCAGCATTTT CAISGGAGSSNQPQHF
TRBJ2-1 18 TRBD2 TRBV15 . TGTGCCACCGGAGCCGGGACTAGCGGGCCTCACTCCTACAATGAGCAGTTCTTC CATGAGTSGPHSYNEQFF
TRBJ2-3 15 TRBD2 TRBV4-1 . TGCGCCAGCAGCCAAGATCTAGCGGTGGGAGATACGCAGTATTTT CASSQDLAVGDTQYF